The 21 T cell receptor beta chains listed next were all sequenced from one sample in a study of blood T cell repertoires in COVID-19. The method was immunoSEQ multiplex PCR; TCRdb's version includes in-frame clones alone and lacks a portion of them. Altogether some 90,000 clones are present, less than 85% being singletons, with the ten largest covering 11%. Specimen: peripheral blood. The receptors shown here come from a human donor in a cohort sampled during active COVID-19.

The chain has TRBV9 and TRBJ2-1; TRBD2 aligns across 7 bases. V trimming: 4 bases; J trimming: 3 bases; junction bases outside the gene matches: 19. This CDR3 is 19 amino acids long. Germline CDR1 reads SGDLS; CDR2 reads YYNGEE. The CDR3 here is CASSPTQSASGLYYNEQFF. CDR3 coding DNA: TGTGCCAGCAGCCCCACCCAGTCGGCTAGCGGACTCTACTACAATGAGCAGTTCTTC.

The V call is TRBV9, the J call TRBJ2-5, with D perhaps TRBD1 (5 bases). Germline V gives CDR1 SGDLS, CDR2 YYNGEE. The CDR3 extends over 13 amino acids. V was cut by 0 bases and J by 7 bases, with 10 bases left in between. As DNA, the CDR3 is TGTGCCAGCAGCGTAGGGGGCTCATCGACCCAGTACTTC. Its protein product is CASSVGGSSTQYF.

CDR3 loop: CASSEPDTEAFF. In DNA, the CDR3 is TGCGCCAGCAGTGAGCCCGACACTGAAGCTTTCTTT. The chain employs TRBV10-2 and TRBJ1-1; D gene ambiguous. Deletions cut 2 bases from V and 3 bases from J, with 4 bases between. The CDR3 spans 12 residues. Germline V gene lookup returns CDR1 WSHSY and CDR2 SAAADI.

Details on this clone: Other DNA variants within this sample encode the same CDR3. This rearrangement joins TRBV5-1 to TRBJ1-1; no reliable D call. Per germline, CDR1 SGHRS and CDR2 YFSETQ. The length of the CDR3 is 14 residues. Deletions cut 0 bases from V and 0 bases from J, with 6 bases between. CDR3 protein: CASSLGQMNTEAFF. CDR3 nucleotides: TGCGCCAGCAGCTTGGGACAAATGAACACTGAAGCTTTCTTT.

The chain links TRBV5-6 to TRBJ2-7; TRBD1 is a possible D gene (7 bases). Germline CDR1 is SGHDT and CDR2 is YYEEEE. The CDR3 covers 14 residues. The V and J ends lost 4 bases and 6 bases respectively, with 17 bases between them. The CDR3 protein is CASSIYRGLGEQYF. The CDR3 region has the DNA TGTGCCAGCAGCATCTACAGGGGACTGGGCGAGCAGTACTTC.

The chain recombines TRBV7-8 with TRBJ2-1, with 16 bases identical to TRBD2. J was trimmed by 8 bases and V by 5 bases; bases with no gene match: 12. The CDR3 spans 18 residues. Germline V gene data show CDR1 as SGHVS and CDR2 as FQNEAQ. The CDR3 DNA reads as TGTGCCAGCAGCCGAGCTAGAAGGGGACTAGCGGGGGGGGATGAGCAGTTCTTC. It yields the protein CASSRARRGLAGGDEQFF.

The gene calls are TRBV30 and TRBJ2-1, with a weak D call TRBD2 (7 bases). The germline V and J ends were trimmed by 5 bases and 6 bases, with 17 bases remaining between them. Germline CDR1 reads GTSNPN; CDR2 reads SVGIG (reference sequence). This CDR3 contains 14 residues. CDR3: CAWDRGAASNEQFF. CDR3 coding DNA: TGTGCCTGGGACCGGGGGGCGGCGTCCAATGAGCAGTTCTTC.

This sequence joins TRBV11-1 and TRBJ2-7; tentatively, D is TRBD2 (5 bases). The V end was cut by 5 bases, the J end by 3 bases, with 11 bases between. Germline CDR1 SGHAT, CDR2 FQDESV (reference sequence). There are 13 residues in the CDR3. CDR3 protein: CASSGLLNYEQYF. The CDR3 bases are TGTGCCAGCAGCGGACTCTTAAACTACGAGCAGTACTTC.

The CDR3 DNA sequence: TGTGCCTGGAGTAAGTTCACAGGGGGGCTCCTCACAAATGAAAATGAGCAGTTCTTC. It yields the protein CAWSKFTGGLLTNENEQFF. The chain recombines TRBV30 with TRBJ2-1; 8 bases are a match to TRBD1. With 2 bases clipped from V and 7 bases from J, the junction kept 22 bases outside the gene matches. Germline V gives CDR1 GTSNPN, CDR2 SVGIG (reference sequence). The CDR3 extends over 19 amino acids.

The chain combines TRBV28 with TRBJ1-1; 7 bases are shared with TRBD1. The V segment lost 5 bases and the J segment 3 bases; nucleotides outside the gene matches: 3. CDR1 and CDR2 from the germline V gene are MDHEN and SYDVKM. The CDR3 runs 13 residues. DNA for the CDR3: TGTGCCAGCAGTAGGGGGCGGTACACTGAAGCTTTCTTT. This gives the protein CASSRGRYTEAFF.

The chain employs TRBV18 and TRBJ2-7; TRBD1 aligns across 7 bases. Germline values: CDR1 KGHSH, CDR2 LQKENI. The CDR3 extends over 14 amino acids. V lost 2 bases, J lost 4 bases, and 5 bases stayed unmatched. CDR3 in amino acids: CASSPTPQGYEQYF. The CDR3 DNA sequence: TGTGCCAGCTCACCAACTCCACAGGGGTACGAGCAGTACTTC.

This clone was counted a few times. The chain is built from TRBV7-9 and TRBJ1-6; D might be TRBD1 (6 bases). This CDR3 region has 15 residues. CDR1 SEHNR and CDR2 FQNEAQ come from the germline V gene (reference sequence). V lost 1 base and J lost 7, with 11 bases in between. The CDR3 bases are TGTGCCAGCAGCTTAGAGGGGGAGTGGAATTCACCCCTCCACTTT. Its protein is CASSLEGEWNSPLHF.

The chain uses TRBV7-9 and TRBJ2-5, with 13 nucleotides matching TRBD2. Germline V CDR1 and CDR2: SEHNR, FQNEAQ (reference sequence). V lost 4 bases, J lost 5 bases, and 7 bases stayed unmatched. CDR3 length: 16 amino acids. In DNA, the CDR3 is TGTGCCAGCAGCTACTCGGGACTAGCGGGGCTGGAGACCCAGTACTTC. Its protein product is CASSYSGLAGLETQYF.

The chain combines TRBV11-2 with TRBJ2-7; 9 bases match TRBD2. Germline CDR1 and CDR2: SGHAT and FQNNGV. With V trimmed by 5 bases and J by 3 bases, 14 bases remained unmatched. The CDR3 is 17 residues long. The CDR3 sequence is CASSGGLRGRAFYEQYF. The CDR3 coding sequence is TGTGCCAGCAGCGGCGGTTTGCGCGGGAGGGCCTTCTACGAGCAGTACTTC.

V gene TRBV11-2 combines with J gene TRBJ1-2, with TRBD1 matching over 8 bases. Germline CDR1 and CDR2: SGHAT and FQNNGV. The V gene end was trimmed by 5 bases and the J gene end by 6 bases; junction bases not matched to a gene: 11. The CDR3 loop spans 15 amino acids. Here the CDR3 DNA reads TGTGCCAGCAGCCCCGTGGGGGGACAGGCAAATGGCTACACCTTC. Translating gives CASSPVGGQANGYTF.

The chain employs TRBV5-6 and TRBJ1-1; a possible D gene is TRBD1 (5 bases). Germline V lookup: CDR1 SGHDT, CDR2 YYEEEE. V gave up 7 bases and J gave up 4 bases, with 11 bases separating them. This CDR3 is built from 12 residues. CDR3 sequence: CASARGGTEAFF. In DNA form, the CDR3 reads TGTGCCAGCGCCCGGGGGGGCACTGAAGCTTTCTTT.

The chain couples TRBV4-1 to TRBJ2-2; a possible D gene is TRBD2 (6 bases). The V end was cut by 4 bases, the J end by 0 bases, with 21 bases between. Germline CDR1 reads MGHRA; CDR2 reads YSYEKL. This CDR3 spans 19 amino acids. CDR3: CASSRVGGRVSANTGELFF. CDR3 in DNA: TGCGCCAGCAGCCGGGTGGGGGGAAGAGTTTCCGCGAACACCGGGGAGCTGTTTTTT.

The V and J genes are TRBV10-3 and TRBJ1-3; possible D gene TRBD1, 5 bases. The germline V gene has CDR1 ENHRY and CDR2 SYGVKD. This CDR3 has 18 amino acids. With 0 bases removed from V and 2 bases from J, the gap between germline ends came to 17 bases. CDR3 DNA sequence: TGTGCCATCAGTGAGTCGCCCGACCCTACAGGTCCTGGAAACACCATATATTTT. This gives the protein CAISESPDPTGPGNTIYF.

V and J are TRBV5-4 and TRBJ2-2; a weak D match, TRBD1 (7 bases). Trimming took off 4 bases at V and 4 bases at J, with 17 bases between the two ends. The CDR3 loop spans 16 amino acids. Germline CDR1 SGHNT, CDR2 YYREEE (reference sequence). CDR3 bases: TGTGCCAGCAGCGGGAAGACAGGGAGGAGCACCGGGGAGCTGTTTTTT. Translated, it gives CASSGKTGRSTGELFF. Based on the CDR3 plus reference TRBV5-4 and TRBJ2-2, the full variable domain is ETGVTQSPTHLIKTRGQQVTLRCSSQSGHNTVSWYQQALGQGPQFIFQYYREEENGRGNFPPRFSGLQFPNYSSELNVNALELDDSALYLCASSGKTGRSTGELFFGEGSRLTVL.

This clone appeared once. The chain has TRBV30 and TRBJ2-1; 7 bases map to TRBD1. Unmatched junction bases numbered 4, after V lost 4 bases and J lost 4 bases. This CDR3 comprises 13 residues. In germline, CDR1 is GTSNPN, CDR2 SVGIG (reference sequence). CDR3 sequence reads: CAWNRGGYNEQFF. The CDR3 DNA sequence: TGTGCCTGGAACAGGGGTGGGTACAATGAGCAGTTCTTC.

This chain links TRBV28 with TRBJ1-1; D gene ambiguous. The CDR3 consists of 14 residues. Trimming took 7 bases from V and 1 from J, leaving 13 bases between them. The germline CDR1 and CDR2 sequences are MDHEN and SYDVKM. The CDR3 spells CASTLGGRNTEAFF. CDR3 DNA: TGTGCCAGCACCTTAGGAGGCAGGAACACTGAAGCTTTCTTT.